This T cell receptor beta chain was captured by sequencing in a study of radiotherapy plus CTLA-4 blockade in lung cancer. Across the whole study: With 31% of patients having disease control, objective responses were seen in approximately 17%. Study observations and caveats: The best prediction of response reportedly came from early blood T cell clone dynamics, with interferon-beta. Expansion of tumor-derived TCR clones was observed in blood after radiotherapy plus ipilimumab.

This table comes from immunoSEQ multiplex PCR, and its TCRdb copy is limited to in-frame clones, with some not included. The data hold 28,000 or so clones, with around 73% observed a single time. The trim removed 0 bases at V and 4 bases at J, leaving 5 bases unmatched. This CDR3 spans 16 amino acids. CDR1 and CDR2 from the germline V gene are SGHRS and YFSETQ. Participants had chemo-refractory metastatic non-small-cell lung cancer and were treated with focal radiation plus ipilimumab CTLA-4 blockade. Of note for this clone: The target antigen is unknown.

This TCR was recovered from a human donor with non-small cell lung cancer who had stable disease on radiotherapy plus ipilimumab. Sequencing used peripheral blood, obtained from a patient treated with radiotherapy plus ipilimumab. This rearrangement joins TRBV5-1 to TRBJ2-2, with 8 bases aligning to TRBD2. The DNA of the CDR3 is TGCGCCAGCAGCTTGGAACTAGCGGTGCTCACCGGGGAGCTGTTTTTT. It encodes CASSLELAVLTGELFF.